A selection of T cell receptor beta chains follows, all from one sample in a study of T cell repertoires in cytomegalovirus infection. TCRdb re-called the reads with MiXCR, one entry per CDR3 protein. The table shows 200,000 to 300,000 distinct CDR3 sequences, with roughly 9% occurring only once. Sequenced material: PBMCs. These receptors were collected from a human donor in good health (CMV status not recorded). Some clones in this sample may be carry-over from other donors' samples. Both conserved end residues are part of each CDR3. The order of the fields is V gene, J gene, D gene, clone size, CDR3 protein, CDR3 DNA. The D gene is left open where the match is weak. For some rows the clone size is stated as once, few or many, or as a class when expanded; others skip it.

V: TRBV6-6; J: TRBJ1-5; D: -; size: many; CDR3: CASSPPRELNQPQHF; DNA: TGTGCCAGCAGTCCCCCGCGGGAACTAAATCAGCCCCAGCATTTT
V: TRBV7-6; J: TRBJ2-3; D: TRBD2; size: many; CDR3: CASGSGLAGGPDTQYF; DNA: TGTGCCAGCGGATCCGGACTAGCGGGAGGCCCAGATACGCAGTATTTT
V: TRBV12-3/TRBV12-4; J: TRBJ2-5; D: -; size: few; CDR3: CASSHILAGRSETQYF; DNA: TGTGCCAGCAGTCACATCCTAGCCGGCAGATCGGAGACCCAGTACTTC
V: TRBV7-3; J: TRBJ2-2; D: -; size: many; CDR3: CASSLIQATDYTGELFF; DNA: TGTGCCAGCAGCTTAATTCAGGCGACGGATTACACCGGGGAGCTGTTTTTT
V: TRBV2; J: TRBJ1-5; D: -; size: -; CDR3: CASSPRRDSNQPQHF; DNA: TGTGCCAGCAGCCCCCGGAGGGATAGCAATCAGCCCCAGCATTTT
V: TRBV7-2; J: TRBJ1-1; D: -; size: many; CDR3: CASSSGAGGTEAFF; DNA: TGTGCCAGCAGCTCCGGGGCTGGGGGTACTGAAGCTTTCTTT
V: TRBV19; J: TRBJ2-2; D: -; size: many; CDR3: CAAQGRTGELFF; DNA: TGTGCCGCTCAAGGGCGCACCGGGGAGCTGTTTTTT
V: TRBV29-1; J: TRBJ1-4; D: -; size: -; CDR3: CSVVWGLTRNEKLFF; DNA: TGCAGCGTTGTATGGGGGCTCACGAGAAATGAAAAACTGTTTTTT
V: TRBV7-2; J: TRBJ1-4; D: -; size: many; CDR3: CASSRRTATNEKLFF; DNA: TGTGCCAGCAGCCGTCGGACAGCAACTAATGAAAAACTGTTTTTT
V: TRBV4-1; J: TRBJ1-1; D: -; size: many; CDR3: CASSLEPTPNTEAFF; DNA: TGCGCCAGCAGCCTTGAGCCCACCCCGAACACTGAAGCTTTCTTT
V: TRBV29-1; J: TRBJ2-1; D: -; size: -; CDR3: CSVVPRTRNEQFF; DNA: TGCAGCGTTGTCCCCCGCACCAGAAATGAGCAGTTCTTC
V: TRBV5-3; J: TRBJ2-7; D: TRBD2; size: -; CDR3: CASSRLAGGTYEQYF; DNA: TGTGCCAGCAGCCGATTAGCGGGGGGAACCTACGAGCAGTACTTC
V: TRBV18; J: TRBJ1-5; D: TRBD1; size: -; CDR3: CASSPSPDRAFSNQPQHF; DNA: TGTGCCAGCTCACCAAGTCCCGACAGGGCTTTTAGCAATCAGCCCCAGCATTTT
V: TRBV5-1; J: TRBJ1-5; D: -; size: few; CDR3: CASSLGQSNQPQHF; DNA: TGCGCCAGCAGCTTGGGGCAGAGCAATCAGCCCCAGCATTTT
V: TRBV5-4; J: TRBJ2-5; D: TRBD1; size: -; CDR3: CASRKIDREETQYF; DNA: TGTGCCAGCAGGAAAATCGACAGGGAAGAGACCCAGTACTTC
V: TRBV29-1; J: TRBJ1-5; D: -; size: many; CDR3: CSVGDASNQPQHF; DNA: TGCAGCGTTGGGGACGCGAGCAATCAGCCCCAGCATTTT
V: TRBV7-2; J: TRBJ2-4; D: -; size: many; CDR3: CASTPTVLAKNIQYF; DNA: TGTGCCAGCACCCCTACAGTACTAGCCAAAAACATTCAGTACTTC
V: TRBV7-6; J: TRBJ2-5; D: TRBD2; size: many; CDR3: CASSLAPRGGETQYF; DNA: TGTGCCAGCAGCTTAGCCCCTCGGGGGGGAGAGACCCAGTACTTC
V: TRBV2; J: TRBJ1-4; D: -; size: many; CDR3: CASSRDTYEKLFF; DNA: TGTGCCAGCAGCCGGGACACCTATGAAAAACTGTTTTTT
V: TRBV28; J: TRBJ1-1; D: -; size: many; CDR3: CASNRDRLNTEAFF; DNA: TGTGCCAGCAATCGGGACCGCTTGAACACTGAAGCTTTCTTT
V: TRBV5-4; J: TRBJ2-2; D: -; size: many; CDR3: CATGLRTANTGELFF; DNA: TGTGCCACCGGCCTGAGAACCGCGAACACCGGGGAGCTGTTTTTT
V: TRBV7-2; J: TRBJ2-2; D: -; size: -; CDR3: CASSRNNRGTGELFF; DNA: TGTGCCAGCAGCCGCAACAACCGGGGTACCGGGGAGCTGTTTTTT
V: TRBV20-1; J: TRBJ1-1; D: -; size: few; CDR3: CSAPPPGSRVMNTEAFF; DNA: TGCAGTGCCCCTCCCCCGGGCAGTCGGGTCATGAACACTGAAGCTTTCTTT
V: TRBV29-1; J: TRBJ2-1; D: TRBD2; size: -; CDR3: CSVWEGGGYNEQFF; DNA: TGCAGCGTTTGGGAGGGCGGTGGATACAATGAGCAGTTCTTC
V: TRBV6-1; J: TRBJ2-3; D: TRBD2; size: few; CDR3: CASIKGLAGDTQYF; DNA: TGTGCCAGCATCAAAGGACTAGCGGGAGATACGCAGTATTTT
V: TRBV7-8; J: TRBJ2-2; D: TRBD1; size: many; CDR3: CASSTGTDTGELFF; DNA: TGTGCCAGCAGTACCGGGACAGACACCGGGGAGCTGTTTTTT
V: TRBV14; J: TRBJ1-2; D: -; size: few; CDR3: CASSQDLAGAYGYTF; DNA: TGTGCCAGCAGCCAAGATCTTGCAGGGGCCTATGGCTACACCTTC
V: TRBV19; J: TRBJ2-7; D: -; size: few; CDR3: CASGTDGTYEQYF; DNA: TGTGCCTCCGGGACTGATGGAACCTACGAGCAGTACTTC
V: TRBV7-8; J: TRBJ1-3; D: -; size: few; CDR3: CASSWRDIAGNTIYF; DNA: TGTGCCAGCAGCTGGAGGGACATTGCGGGAAACACCATATATTTT
V: TRBV29-1; J: TRBJ1-2; D: TRBD1; size: few; CDR3: CSVDKMDRGLNYGYTF; DNA: TGCAGCGTTGACAAGATGGACAGGGGGCTTAACTATGGCTACACCTTC
V: TRBV12-3/TRBV12-4; J: TRBJ2-7; D: -; size: few; CDR3: CASSFIAYEQYF; DNA: TGTGCCAGCAGTTTTATTGCCTACGAGCAGTACTTC
V: TRBV20-1; J: TRBJ2-5; D: -; size: few; CDR3: CSSPIGGSQETQYF; DNA: TGCAGTTCCCCCATAGGCGGTTCCCAAGAGACCCAGTACTTC
V: TRBV7-2; J: TRBJ2-7; D: -; size: many; CDR3: CASSLAGGAVTYEQYF; DNA: TGTGCCAGCAGCTTAGCGGGTGGAGCAGTTACCTACGAGCAGTACTTC
V: TRBV28; J: TRBJ1-1; D: -; size: many; CDR3: CASRTDYMNTEAFF; DNA: TGTGCCAGCAGAACGGATTACATGAACACTGAAGCTTTCTTT
V: TRBV4-1; J: TRBJ1-1; D: -; size: many; CDR3: CASSQDRNMNTEAFF; DNA: TGCGCCAGCAGCCAAGACAGAAACATGAACACTGAAGCTTTCTTT
V: TRBV28; J: TRBJ1-1; D: -; size: many; CDR3: CASSPRGATTEAFF; DNA: TGTGCCAGCAGTCCGAGGGGGGCGACGACTGAAGCTTTCTTT
V: TRBV28; J: TRBJ2-2; D: TRBD1; size: -; CDR3: CASSLRGPAGELFF; DNA: TGTGCCAGCAGTTTGAGGGGGCCTGCCGGGGAGCTGTTTTTT
V: TRBV28; J: TRBJ1-5; D: -; size: many; CDR3: CASSLFGNQPQHF; DNA: TGTGCCAGCAGTTTATTTGGGAATCAGCCCCAGCATTTT
V: TRBV12-3/TRBV12-4; J: TRBJ1-1; D: -; size: -; CDR3: CASAWGTEAFF; DNA: TGTGCCAGCGCTTGGGGCACTGAAGCTTTCTTT
V: TRBV3-1; J: TRBJ2-5; D: -; size: few; CDR3: CASSQDIPYQETQYF; DNA: TGTGCCAGCAGCCAAGATATCCCATACCAAGAGACCCAGTACTTC
V: TRBV7-2; J: TRBJ1-1; D: -; size: many; CDR3: CASSLRGRINTEAFF; DNA: TGTGCCAGCAGCTTAAGGGGCAGAATAAACACTGAAGCTTTCTTT
V: TRBV19; J: TRBJ1-1; D: -; size: -; CDR3: CASSILQAGTEAFF; DNA: TGTGCCAGTAGTATATTACAGGCGGGGACTGAAGCTTTCTTT
V: TRBV7-2; J: TRBJ1-4; D: -; size: many; CDR3: CASSPGKGWEKLFF; DNA: TGTGCCAGCAGCCCAGGGAAGGGCTGGGAAAAACTGTTTTTT
V: TRBV7-2; J: TRBJ2-3; D: -; size: many; CDR3: CASSSPPGRHTDTQYF; DNA: TGTGCCAGCAGCTCACCACCGGGCCGACACACAGATACGCAGTATTTT
V: TRBV7-2; J: TRBJ1-2; D: -; size: many; CDR3: CASSLGPPSGTQRYGYTF; DNA: TGTGCCAGCAGCTTAGGGCCACCTTCCGGGACCCAGCGCTATGGCTACACCTTC
V: TRBV6-1; J: TRBJ1-1; D: TRBD1; size: -; CDR3: CASSGDRDRGTLNTEAFF; DNA: TGTGCCAGCAGCGGGGACCGGGACAGGGGGACGCTGAACACTGAAGCTTTCTTT
V: TRBV28; J: TRBJ2-7; D: TRBD1; size: -; CDR3: CASSLSGQGAGEQYF; DNA: TGTGCCAGCAGTTTATCCGGACAGGGGGCCGGAGAGCAGTACTTC
V: TRBV30; J: TRBJ1-5; D: TRBD1; size: -; CDR3: CAWSIGTADQPQHF; DNA: TGTGCCTGGAGTATCGGGACAGCGGATCAGCCCCAGCATTTT
V: TRBV27; J: TRBJ2-7; D: -; size: many; CDR3: CASSRNRDLYEQYF; DNA: TGTGCCAGCAGTCGCAACAGGGACCTCTACGAGCAGTACTTC
V: TRBV30; J: TRBJ1-4; D: -; size: -; CDR3: CAWARRQVDEKLFF; DNA: TGTGCCTGGGCCCGGCGGCAGGTAGACGAAAAACTGTTTTTT
V: TRBV7-2; J: TRBJ1-2; D: -; size: -; CDR3: CASSPGNRAEGYTF; DNA: TGTGCCAGCAGCCCCGGGAACAGGGCCGAGGGCTACACCTTC
V: TRBV7-2; J: TRBJ2-7; D: -; size: many; CDR3: CASSLGGPNYEQYF; DNA: TGTGCCAGCAGCTTAGGGGGCCCGAACTACGAGCAGTACTTC